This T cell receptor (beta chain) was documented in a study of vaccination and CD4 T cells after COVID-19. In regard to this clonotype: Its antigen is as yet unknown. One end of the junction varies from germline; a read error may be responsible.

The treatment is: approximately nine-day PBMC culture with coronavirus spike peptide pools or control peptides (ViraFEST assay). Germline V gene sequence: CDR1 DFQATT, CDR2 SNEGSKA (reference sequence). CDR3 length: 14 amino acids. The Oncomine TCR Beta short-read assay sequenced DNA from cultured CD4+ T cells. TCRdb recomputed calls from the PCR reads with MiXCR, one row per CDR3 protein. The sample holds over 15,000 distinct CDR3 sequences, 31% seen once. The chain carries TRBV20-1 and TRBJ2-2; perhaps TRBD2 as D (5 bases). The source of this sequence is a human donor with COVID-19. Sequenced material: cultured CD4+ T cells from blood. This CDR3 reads CGASRGSNTGELFF. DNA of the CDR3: TGCGGTGCTAGCCGAGGGTCGAACACCGGGGAGCTGTTTTTT.